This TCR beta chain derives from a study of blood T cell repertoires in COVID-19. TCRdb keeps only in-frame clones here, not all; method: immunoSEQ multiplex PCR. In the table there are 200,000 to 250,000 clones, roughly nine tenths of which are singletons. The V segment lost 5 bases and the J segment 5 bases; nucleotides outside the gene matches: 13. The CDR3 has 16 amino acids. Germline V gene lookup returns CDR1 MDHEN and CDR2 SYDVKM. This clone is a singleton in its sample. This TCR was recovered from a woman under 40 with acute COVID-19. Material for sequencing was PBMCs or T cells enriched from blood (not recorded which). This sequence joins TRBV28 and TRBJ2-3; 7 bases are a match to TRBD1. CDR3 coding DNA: TGTGCCAGCAGTCCAAAGACAGGGTTCGGAATAGATACGCAGTATTTT. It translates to CASSPKTGFGIDTQYF.